What follows are 10 T cell receptor beta chains derived from one specimen sequenced in a study of CD8 T cells in ankylosing spondylitis. TCRdb reprocessed the 5' RACE reads via MiXCR and lists one record per CDR3 protein. The top ten clones hold 7.8% of a sample with about 170,000 distinct CDR3 sequences, around 19% of them seen once. The sequencing input was blood, either unsorted or a sorted T cell fraction (not recorded which). The receptors shown here come from a male donor with ankylosing spondylitis or in good health (not recorded which).

This clonotype has a count of ten or more. The chain combines TRBV20-1 with TRBJ2-3; 8 bases are shared with TRBD1. Germline loops: CDR1 DFQATT, CDR2 SNEGSKA (reference sequence). This CDR3 has 15 residues. J gave up 6 bases and V 1 base, and 9 bases lay outside the gene matches. The CDR3 protein is CSARGALAGGDTQYF. The CDR3 DNA is TGCAGTGCTAGAGGGGCCCTAGCAGGGGGCGATACGCAGTATTTT.

This chain joins TRBV7-2 and TRBJ2-1, with 8 bases aligning to TRBD2. CDR1 SGHTA and CDR2 FQGNSA come from the germline V gene. Unmatched junction bases numbered 12, after V lost 5 bases and J lost 15 bases. The CDR3 length is 13 residues. This CDR3 reads CASSENPGLVLFF. For the CDR3, the DNA is TGTGCCAGCAGCGAAAACCCGGGACTAGTGCTGTTCTTC.

The sample holds many counts of this clonotype. The rearrangement links TRBV10-3 to TRBJ2-5; a weak D match, TRBD1 (5 bases). Per germline, CDR1 ENHRY and CDR2 SYGVKD. The V and J ends lost 10 bases and 2 bases respectively, with 17 bases between them. The CDR3 is 14 residues long. The chain's CDR3 is CATHSGAFQETQYF. The CDR3 DNA reads as TGTGCCACCCATAGTGGGGCGTTTCAAGAGACCCAGTACTTC.

This chain connects TRBV5-6 to TRBJ2-3, with TRBD2 matching over 13 bases. V was clipped by 4 bases and J by 2 bases; unmatched bases: 7. Germline V lookup: CDR1 SGHDT, CDR2 YYEEEE. This CDR3 has 17 residues. CDR3 coding DNA: TGTGCCAGCAGCCTCCGAGGGACTAGCGGGATCACAGATACGCAGTATTTT. Residues: CASSLRGTSGITDTQYF.

The gene calls are TRBV29-1 and TRBJ1-3; D call uncertain. Per the germline V gene, CDR1 is SQVTM and CDR2 is ANQGSEA. The germline V and J ends were trimmed by 5 bases and 0 bases, with 11 bases remaining between them. The CDR3 totals 14 residues. The CDR3 loop is CSVSFGRSGNTIYF. DNA of the CDR3: TGCAGCGTTTCCTTCGGTCGCTCTGGAAACACCATATATTTT.

This clonotype was counted only a few times. This chain links TRBV28 with TRBJ2-2, with 7 bases aligning to TRBD2. This CDR3 region has 13 residues. The ends lost 7 bases at V and 2 bases at J; junction bases unmatched: 1. Germline CDR1 reads MDHEN; CDR2 reads SYDVKM. The CDR3: CASTSGNTGELFF. The CDR3 DNA reads as TGTGCCAGCACTAGCGGTAACACCGGGGAGCTGTTTTTT.

In its sample, this clonotype was seen many times. The chain uses TRBV5-1 and TRBJ2-3, with 15 bases aligning to TRBD2. Germline CDR1 is SGHRS and CDR2 is YFSETQ. The length of the CDR3 is 19 residues. The V gene end was trimmed by 4 bases and the J gene end by 4 bases; junction bases not matched to a gene: 13. The CDR3 DNA reads TGCGCCAGCAGCCGAACGGGACTAGCGGGAGGAGGAAGCGCAGATACGCAGTATTTT. It encodes CASSRTGLAGGGSADTQYF. Full variable domain (outside the CDR3, taken from reference TRBV5-1 and TRBJ2-3): KAGVTQTPRYLIKTRGQQVTLSCSPISGHRSVSWYQQTPGQGLQFLFEYFSETQRNKGNFPGRFSGRQFSNSRSEMNVSTLELGDSALYLCASSRTGLAGGGSADTQYFGPGTRLTVL.

This chain connects TRBV9 to TRBJ2-5, with D tentatively TRBD2 (5 bases). This CDR3 contains 16 residues. V shed 0 bases and J shed 2 bases, with 14 bases lying between them. The germline gives CDR1 SGDLS, CDR2 YYNGEE. Here the CDR3 DNA reads TGTGCCAGCAGCGTAGCAGTAACTTCGGGGCAAGAGACCCAGTACTTC. Translation gives CASSVAVTSGQETQYF.

The chain joins TRBV14 to TRBJ2-2; 10 nucleotides align to TRBD2. V shed 0 bases, J shed 7 bases, and the junction held 5 bases outside the gene matches. In germline, CDR1 is SGHDN, CDR2 FVKESK. The CDR3 runs 16 residues. CDR3 region: CASSQDRTSGIGELFF. DNA for the CDR3: TGTGCCAGCAGCCAAGATCGGACTAGCGGAATCGGGGAGCTGTTTTTT.

The rearrangement joins TRBV10-3 to TRBJ1-1, with 12 bases fitting TRBD1. Germline CDR1 is ENHRY and CDR2 is SYGVKD. The V segment lost 7 bases and the J segment 2 bases; nucleotides outside the gene matches: 5. This CDR3 has 15 amino acids. CDR3 sequence reads: CAITGDRGLNTEAFF. DNA for the CDR3: TGTGCCATCACCGGGGACAGGGGGCTTAACACTGAAGCTTTCTTT.